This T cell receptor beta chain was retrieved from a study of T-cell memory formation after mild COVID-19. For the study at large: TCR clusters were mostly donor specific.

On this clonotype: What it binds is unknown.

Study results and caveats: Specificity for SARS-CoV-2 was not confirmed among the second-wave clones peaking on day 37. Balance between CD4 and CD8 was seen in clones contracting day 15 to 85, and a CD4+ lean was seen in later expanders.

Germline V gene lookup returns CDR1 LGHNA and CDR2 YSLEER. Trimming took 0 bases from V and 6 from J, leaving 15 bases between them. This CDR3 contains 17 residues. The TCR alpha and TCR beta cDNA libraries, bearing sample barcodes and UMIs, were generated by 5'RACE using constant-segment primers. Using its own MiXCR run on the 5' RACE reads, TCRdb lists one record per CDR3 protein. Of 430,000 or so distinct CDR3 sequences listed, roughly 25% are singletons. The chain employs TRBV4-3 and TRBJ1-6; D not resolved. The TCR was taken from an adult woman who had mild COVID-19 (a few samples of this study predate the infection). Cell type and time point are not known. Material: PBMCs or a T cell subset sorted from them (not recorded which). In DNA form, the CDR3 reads TGCGCCAGCAGCCAAGATGCCGGTCGCGATCCTAATTCACCCCTCCACTTT. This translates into CASSQDAGRDPNSPLHF.